A single sample is the source of the 30 T cell receptor beta chains below, sequenced in a study of control samples from healthy donors and cancer patients. Assay used: immunoSEQ multiplex PCR; TCRdb lists only in-frame clones, some missing. The table records approximately 140,000 clones, approximately 94% of them present only once. Sequencing used blood. Every receptor here comes from a man younger than 35 in good health.

V gene TRBV27 combines with J gene TRBJ1-2; D is unresolved. CDR1 and CDR2 (germline): MNHEY, SMNVEV (reference sequence). V lost 5 bases, J lost 4 bases, and 14 bases lay in between. The CDR3 is 14 amino acids. The chain's CDR3 is CASSIRASGYGYTF. In DNA form, the CDR3 reads TGTGCCAGCAGTATTCGCGCGTCGGGCTATGGCTACACCTTC.

The rearrangement links TRBV19 to TRBJ1-2; 9 nucleotides match TRBD1. V dropped 5 bases and J dropped 4; count of bases not matched to a gene: 23. Per germline, CDR1 LNHDA and CDR2 SQIVND (reference sequence). The CDR3 totals 20 residues. The CDR3 DNA reads as TGTGCCAGTAGTCCCCGGGACAGGGAAGGACGCCCTGGGCCATTCTATGGCTACACCTTC. Translating it yields CASSPRDREGRPGPFYGYTF. Based on the CDR3 plus reference TRBV19 and TRBJ1-2, the full variable domain is DGGITQSPKYLFRKEGQNVTLSCEQNLNHDAMYWYRQDPGQGLRLIYYSQIVNDFQKGDIAEGYSVSREKKESFPLTVTSAQKNPTAFYLCASSPRDREGRPGPFYGYTFGSGTRLTVV.

Here the CDR3 DNA reads TGTGCCAGCAGCGAAAGACAGGGTAGCACAGATACGCAGTATTTT. It is translated as CASSERQGSTDTQYF. The V gene is TRBV9, the J gene TRBJ2-3, with 7 bases that match TRBD1. V trimming: 3 bases; J trimming: 0 bases; junction bases outside the gene matches: 4. The germline V gene has CDR1 SGDLS and CDR2 YYNGEE. CDR3 length: 15 residues.

The chain links TRBV15 to TRBJ1-5; D is uncertain. Between the trimmed V and J ends, which lost 1 base and 2 bases, there was a span of 15 bases. Germline CDR1 is LNHNV and CDR2 is YYDKDF (reference sequence). This CDR3 is 17 amino acids long. This CDR3 reads CATSRVQSPWGNQPQHF. CDR3 in DNA: TGTGCCACCAGCAGAGTCCAATCCCCATGGGGCAATCAGCCCCAGCATTTT. Full variable domain (missing parts from reference TRBV15 and TRBJ1-5): DAMVIQNPRYQVTQFGKPVTLSCSQTLNHNVMYWYQQKSSQAPKLLFHYYDKDFNNEADTPDNFQSRRPNTSFCFLDIRSPGLGDTAMYLCATSRVQSPWGNQPQHFGDGTRLSIL.

This clone was observed a single time. The V and J genes are TRBV7-2 and TRBJ2-3; 9 bases line up with TRBD2. This CDR3 contains 16 residues. After removal of 2 bases from V and 4 bases from J, the junction contained 7 bases not matched to a gene. The V gene's germline CDR1 is SGHTA and CDR2 FQGNSA. The CDR3 sequence is CASSLSGRSGSDTQYF. As DNA, the CDR3 is TGTGCCAGCAGCTTAAGCGGGAGGAGCGGATCAGATACGCAGTATTTT. The variable domain in full, with the rest retrieved from reference TRBV7-2 and TRBJ2-3, is GAGVSQSPSNKVTEKGKDVELRCDPISGHTALYWYRQSLGQGLEFLIYFQGNSAPDKSGLPSDRFSAERTGGSVSTLTIQRTQQEDSAVYLCASSLSGRSGSDTQYFGPGTRLTVL.

The chain has TRBV12-1 and TRBJ2-7; the D call in the table, TRBD2, was not verified against the DNA. TRBV12-1 is a pseudogene. The CDR3 runs 14 residues. The CDR3 loop reads CASSFRLVSYEQYF. The CDR3 DNA reads as TGTGCCAGCAGCTTTCGACTGGTCTCCTACGAGCAGTACTTC.

The chain couples TRBV18 to TRBJ2-5, with unresolved D. This CDR3 comprises 14 residues. V lost 3 bases and J 3 bases, leaving 11 bases between the germline ends. The germline gives CDR1 KGHSH, CDR2 LQKENI. This chain's CDR3 is CASSPVGVEETQYF. In DNA form, the CDR3 reads TGTGCCAGCTCACCGGTTGGGGTCGAAGAGACCCAGTACTTC.

This clone appeared a single time. The chain uses TRBV4-1 and TRBJ2-5; the D call may be TRBD1 or TRBD2 (5 bases each). This CDR3 has 16 residues. The germline V gene encodes CDR1 MGHRA and CDR2 YSYEKL. V was cut by 4 bases and J by 5 bases, with 20 bases left in between. CDR3 sequence (DNA): TGCGCCAGCAGCCGTAACAAGGGGATTTGGGGGGAGACCCAGTACTTC. It specifies CASSRNKGIWGETQYF.

The DNA for the CDR3 is TGTGCCAGCAGCTATCAATCCGGGACACTCCGTACAGATACGCAGTATTTT. It yields the protein CASSYQSGTLRTDTQYF. The chain employs TRBV5-5 and TRBJ2-3, with D tentatively TRBD1 (6 bases). This CDR3 region has 17 residues. With 3 bases removed from V and 3 bases from J, the gap between germline ends came to 20 bases. Germline V gene lookup returns CDR1 SGHKS and CDR2 YYEKEE (reference sequence).

The V call is TRBV19, the J call TRBJ1-1; D is unclear. Trimming stripped 4 bases from V and 3 bases from J, with 12 bases between. Per the germline V gene, CDR1 is LNHDA and CDR2 is SQIVND (reference sequence). This CDR3 has 14 residues. CDR3 sequence: CASSNGGLYTEAFF. DNA of the CDR3: TGTGCCAGTAGTAATGGAGGGCTGTACACTGAAGCTTTCTTT. The full variable domain, rest sourced from reference TRBV19 and TRBJ1-1, is DGGITQSPKYLFRKEGQNVTLSCEQNLNHDAMYWYRQDPGQGLRLIYYSQIVNDFQKGDIAEGYSVSREKKESFPLTVTSAQKNPTAFYLCASSNGGLYTEAFFGQGTRLTVV.

V and J are TRBV16 and TRBJ1-2; the D gene is possibly TRBD1 (5 bases). The CDR3 is 12 amino acids. The germline V gene encodes CDR1 KGHSY and CDR2 FQNENV. Deletions cut 2 bases from V and 5 bases from J, with 6 bases between. CDR3 loop: CASSQGGYGYTF. DNA of the CDR3: TGTGCCAGCAGCCAAGGGGGTTATGGCTACACCTTC.

The V and J genes are TRBV6-5 and TRBJ1-4; TRBD1 is a possible D gene (6 bases). Germline-derived CDR1 and CDR2 are MNHEY and SVGAGI. The CDR3 consists of 13 residues. With 0 bases removed from V and 10 bases from J, the gap between germline ends came to 9 bases. The CDR3: CASSYSTGGKLFF. The DNA of the CDR3 is TGTGCCAGCAGTTACTCGACAGGAGGAAAACTGTTTTTT.

This clone was counted once. V gene TRBV28 combines with J gene TRBJ1-4, with 7 bases fitting TRBD1. This CDR3 has 15 amino acids. CDR1 and CDR2 (germline): MDHEN, SYDVKM. V was pared by 6 bases and J by 6 bases, with 10 bases of the junction left unmatched. This CDR3 is CASRPQGTLDEKLFF. The CDR3 nucleotides read TGTGCCAGCAGACCACAGGGGACACTCGATGAAAAACTGTTTTTT.

The V call is TRBV5-4, the J call TRBJ1-2; 12 bases fit TRBD1. In germline, CDR1 is SGHNT, CDR2 YYREEE (reference sequence). The CDR3 extends over 14 amino acids. The V and J ends lost 4 bases and 8 bases, in that order; junction bases with no gene match: 6. The CDR3 protein is CASSRTGQGAGYTF. The CDR3 coding sequence is TGTGCCAGCAGCCGTACGGGACAGGGGGCGGGCTACACCTTC.

The count of this clone is one. The chain employs TRBV6-6 and TRBJ2-5; the D is unclear. The CDR3 is made up of 10 amino acids. V lost 10 bases, J lost 3 bases, and 6 bases lay in between. Germline V lookup: CDR1 MNHNY, CDR2 SVGAGI (reference sequence). The DNA for the CDR3 is TGTGCCACTTCGAAAGAGACCCAGTACTTC. Its translation is CATSKETQYF.

This clone showed up just a few times. This chain joins TRBV19 and TRBJ1-1; D is uncertain. The V gene's germline CDR1 is LNHDA and CDR2 SQIVND (reference sequence). Trimming pared 4 bases from V and 0 bases from J, leaving 3 bases between. CDR3 size: 12 residues. The CDR3 loop reads CASSTLNTEAFF. The DNA of the CDR3 is TGTGCCAGTAGTACCTTGAACACTGAAGCTTTCTTT.

J is TRBJ2-1 and V is TRBV28; 11 nucleotides line up with TRBD2. CDR3 length: 16 amino acids. The ends lost 1 base at V and 9 bases at J; junction bases unmatched: 8. The germline CDR1 and CDR2 sequences are MDHEN and SYDVKM. The CDR3 region has the DNA TGTGCCAGCAGTTTATATTTAGCGGGGGGGTCTATTGAGCAGTTCTTC. Amino acids: CASSLYLAGGSIEQFF.

The V and J genes are TRBV11-2 and TRBJ2-3; D possibly corresponds to TRBD2 (6 bases). Between the trimmed V and J ends, which lost 5 bases and 6 bases, there was a span of 18 bases. Germline lookup yields CDR1 SGHAT and CDR2 FQNNGV. The CDR3 length is 15 residues. CDR3 residues: CASSPTGVRHDTQYF. The CDR3 coding sequence is TGTGCCAGCAGCCCAACGGGAGTGAGACACGATACGCAGTATTTT.

The V gene is TRBV13, the J gene TRBJ2-7; TRBD1 might be the D (5 bases). V was clipped by 1 base and J by 6 bases, with 13 bases between them. Germline V lookup: CDR1 PRHDT, CDR2 FYEKMQ (reference sequence). The length of the CDR3 is 14 residues. In nucleotides, the CDR3 is TGTGCCAGCAGCTTAGAGGCAGGGAACGGCGAGCAGTACTTC. Its protein product is CASSLEAGNGEQYF.

The chain combines TRBV6-2 or TRBV6-3 with TRBJ2-7; possible D gene TRBD2, 5 bases. Looked up from germline, CDR1 is MNHEY and CDR2 is SVGEGT. This CDR3 has 13 amino acids. V dropped 6 bases and J dropped 4 bases, with 13 bases sitting between them. The CDR3 here is CASSRGGRYEQYF. The CDR3 region has the DNA TGTGCCAGCAGCCGGGGTGGTCGGTACGAGCAGTACTTC.

Notes on this clone: In the same sample, other DNA sequences code for this CDR3. The chain carries TRBV29-1 and TRBJ1-1; perhaps TRBD1 as D (5 bases). The V gene lost 6 bases and the J gene lost 4 bases, with 9 bases spanning the gap. Germline CDR1 reads SQVTM; CDR2 reads ANQGSEA. The CDR3 extends over 11 amino acids. The CDR3 DNA sequence: TGCAGCGTCCAGGGTCGCACTGAAGCTTTCTTT. Translated: CSVQGRTEAFF.

The chain employs TRBV7-2 and TRBJ1-2, with D perhaps matching TRBD1 (5 bases). CDR3 length: 15 amino acids. CDR1 and CDR2 from the germline V gene are SGHTA and FQGNSA. V was pared by 5 bases and J by 5 bases, with 18 bases between. In DNA form, the CDR3 reads TGTGCCAGCAGCGGTTACAGGACGGAGCTATATGGCTACACCTTC. This codes for CASSGYRTELYGYTF.

The chain links TRBV30 to TRBJ1-1; tentatively, D is TRBD1 (6 bases). V was pared by 1 base and J by 9 bases, with 12 bases between. CDR1 and CDR2 from the germline V gene are GTSNPN and SVGIG (reference sequence). CDR3 length: 12 residues. The CDR3 DNA reads TGTGCCTGGAGTGCCGGAGGACAGAAAGCTTTCTTT. It yields the protein CAWSAGGQKAFF.

V and J are TRBV19 and TRBJ2-1, with D perhaps matching TRBD1 or TRBD2 (6 bases each). Trimming took off 2 bases at V and 5 bases at J, with 16 bases between the two ends. This CDR3 has 16 amino acids. The germline V gene encodes CDR1 LNHDA and CDR2 SQIVND (reference sequence). The CDR3 loop reads CASSITGGGMDNEQFF. DNA of the CDR3: TGTGCCAGTAGTATAACAGGAGGGGGGATGGACAATGAGCAGTTCTTC.

The chain links TRBV19 to TRBJ1-2; TRBD1 agrees at 7 bases. The germline V gene encodes CDR1 LNHDA and CDR2 SQIVND (reference sequence). The CDR3 contains 16 residues. Unmatched junction bases numbered 8, after V lost 3 bases and J lost 1 base. The CDR3 protein is CASSIRDRIINYGYTF. The CDR3 DNA reads TGTGCCAGTAGTATTCGGGACAGAATTATTAACTATGGCTACACCTTC.

For the CDR3, the DNA is TGTGCCAGCAGTCGTAGTAGCAATCAGCCCCAGCATTTT. Its translation: CASSRSSNQPQHF. The genes are TRBV27 and TRBJ1-5; D gene uncertain. This CDR3 has 13 residues. V lost 5 bases to trimming and J lost 0 bases, with 5 bases between them. CDR1 and CDR2 (germline): MNHEY, SMNVEV (reference sequence).

This clone appeared once. The chain couples TRBV7-9 to TRBJ2-5; weak D call: TRBD2 (6 bases). V gave up 8 bases and J gave up 2 bases, with 12 bases separating them. Germline V gives CDR1 SEHNR, CDR2 FQNEAQ (reference sequence). This CDR3 contains 13 residues. The CDR3 sequence is CASLEGRQETQYF. CDR3 nucleotide sequence: TGTGCCAGCTTGGAGGGGAGGCAAGAGACCCAGTACTTC. The variable domain in full, completed from reference TRBV7-9 and TRBJ2-5, reads DTGVSQNPRHKITKRGQNVTFRCDPISEHNRLYWYRQTLGQGPEFLTYFQNEAQLEKSRLLSDRFSAERPKGSFSTLEIQRTEQGDSAMYLCASLEGRQETQYFGPGTRLLVL.

The chain has TRBV11-2 and TRBJ2-1; a possible D gene is TRBD2 (5 bases). V was cut by 0 bases and J by 1 base, with 7 bases left in between. This CDR3 is 15 amino acids long. The germline gives CDR1 SGHAT, CDR2 FQNNGV. The CDR3 coding sequence is TGTGCCAGCAGCTTAGATCGGGGATCCTACAATGAGCAGTTCTTC. Protein product: CASSLDRGSYNEQFF.

The CDR3 DNA is TGTGCCACCAGTGATTTCGGGACCTCCTATAATTCACCCCTCCACTTT. It encodes CATSDFGTSYNSPLHF. This rearrangement joins TRBV24-1 to TRBJ1-6; TRBD1 might be the D (5 bases). The V gene's germline CDR1 is KGHDR and CDR2 SFDVKD. The length of the CDR3 is 16 residues. Trimming took 1 base from V and 0 from J, leaving 6 bases between them.

The V and J genes are TRBV13 and TRBJ2-3; D call uncertain. Germline V gene sequence: CDR1 PRHDT, CDR2 FYEKMQ (reference sequence). CDR3 length equals 14 residues. V was pared by 3 bases and J by 1 base, with 8 bases between. The chain's CDR3 is CASSLWRGTDTQYF. The CDR3 nucleotides are TGTGCCAGCAGCTTGTGGCGAGGCACAGATACGCAGTATTTT. Together with reference TRBV13 and TRBJ2-3, the CDR3 gives the full variable domain: AAGVIQSPRHLIKEKRETATLKCYPIPRHDTVYWYQQGPGQDPQFLISFYEKMQSDKGSIPDRFSAQQFSDYHSELNMSSLELGDSALYFCASSLWRGTDTQYFGPGTRLTVL.